The entry below gives a single T cell receptor (beta chain) sequence along with its context. V shed 5 bases, J shed 4 bases, and the junction held 14 bases outside the gene matches. Germline V lookup: CDR1 MNHNY, CDR2 SVGAGI (reference sequence). The CDR3 covers 17 residues. The entry originates in a study of blood T cell repertoires in COVID-19. Study-wide context: Acute-phase and convalescent COVID-19 samples originated in the United States, Italy and Spain. T cells, B-cell-depleted T cells, or PBMCs provided the cDNA or gDNA that served as material.

The assay was immunoSEQ multiplex PCR, and TCRdb's table has in-frame clones only and misses some. The table has some 150,000 clones, approximately 88% seen once. The source is a woman in her sixties or seventies who had recovered from COVID-19. Sequenced: peripheral blood. The V gene is TRBV6-6, the J gene TRBJ1-2; 9 bases line up with TRBD1. CDR3 nucleotides: TGTGCCAGCAGTCTCGTTTATCCCGGACAGGGGACCTATGGCTACACCTTC. Amino acids: CASSLVYPGQGTYGYTF.